The 28 T cell receptor beta chains reported below all come from one sample, sequenced in a study of blood T cell repertoires in COVID-19. Measured with immunoSEQ multiplex PCR; TCRdb has only the in-frame clones, and not every one. The sample records around 250,000 clones, around nine tenths being singletons. Sequencing used peripheral blood. Every receptor here comes from a man aged 40-49 years with active or convalescent COVID-19.

V usage is TRBV5-1 and J usage is TRBJ1-2, with 8 nucleotides matching TRBD1. Germline CDR1 SGHRS, CDR2 YFSETQ. There are 17 residues in the CDR3. V trimming: 0 bases; J trimming: 7 bases; junction bases outside the gene matches: 14. The CDR3 region has the DNA TGCGCCAGCAGCTTGGAACCTCAGACAGGGGTTTTAGGTGGCTACACCTTC. It specifies CASSLEPQTGVLGGYTF.

The V call is TRBV5-1, the J call TRBJ2-7; 13 bases agree with TRBD2. Per germline, CDR1 SGHRS and CDR2 YFSETQ. Unmatched junction bases numbered 5, after V lost 4 bases and J lost 4 bases. There are 15 residues in the CDR3. The DNA of the CDR3 is TGCGCCAGCAGCCCGGGACTAGCGGGAATATACGAGCAGTACTTC. Translated: CASSPGLAGIYEQYF. The full variable domain, with the rest looked up from reference TRBV5-1 and TRBJ2-7, is KAGVTQTPRYLIKTRGQQVTLSCSPISGHRSVSWYQQTPGQGLQFLFEYFSETQRNKGNFPGRFSGRQFSNSRSEMNVSTLELGDSALYLCASSPGLAGIYEQYFGPGTRLTVT.

The chain couples TRBV5-8 to TRBJ1-3, with a tentative D call TRBD1 (6 bases). CDR1 is SGHTS and CDR2 is YDEGEE in the germline V gene. V lost 5 bases and J 2 bases, leaving 14 bases between the germline ends. CDR3 length: 15 amino acids. As DNA, the CDR3 is TGTGCCAGCAGACGTACAGGGTTCCCTGGAAACACCATATATTTT. This codes for CASRRTGFPGNTIYF. The full variable domain, rest sourced from reference TRBV5-8 and TRBJ1-3, is EAGVTQSPTHLIKTRGQQATLRCSPISGHTSVYWYQQALGLGLQFLLWYDEGEERNRGNFPPRFSGRQFPNYSSELNVNALELEDSALYLCASRRTGFPGNTIYFGEGSWLTVV.

DNA for the CDR3: TGTGCCAGCAGCTTACAGGGACCCACTGAAGCTTTCTTT. Its translation is CASSLQGPTEAFF. The chain couples TRBV5-4 to TRBJ1-1; weak D call: TRBD1 (6 bases). This CDR3 comprises 13 residues. The germline V gene encodes CDR1 SGHNT and CDR2 YYREEE (reference sequence). Trimming cost V 2 bases and J 4 bases, with 9 bases left between them.

This rearrangement joins TRBV5-6 to TRBJ1-6; TRBD1 might be the D (6 bases). Germline lookup yields CDR1 SGHDT and CDR2 YYEEEE. This CDR3 has 15 residues. With 0 bases removed from V and 4 bases from J, the gap between germline ends came to 8 bases. This CDR3 is CASSLVGQYNSPLHF. The CDR3 bases are TGTGCCAGCAGCTTGGTAGGACAGTATAATTCACCCCTCCACTTT.

This clone was detected only a few times. The chain carries TRBV28 and TRBJ1-6; 10 nucleotides match TRBD1. There are 18 residues in the CDR3. The germline CDR1 and CDR2 sequences are MDHEN and SYDVKM. V lost 6 bases, J lost 1 base, and 9 bases stayed unmatched. CDR3 sequence: CASRPGQGLWSYNSPLHF. The CDR3 DNA sequence: TGTGCCAGCAGGCCGGGACAGGGGCTTTGGTCCTATAATTCACCCCTCCACTTT.

J is TRBJ2-1 and V is TRBV19; 14 bases align to TRBD2. Per the germline V gene, CDR1 is LNHDA and CDR2 is SQIVND (reference sequence). The CDR3 runs 19 residues. Trimming removed 6 bases from V and 6 bases from J; junction bases left unmatched: 16. In nucleotides, the CDR3 is TGTGCCAGTAGGACCCCAGACGGTGGGACTAGCGGGAGTGGCAATGAGCAGTTCTTC. Translating gives CASRTPDGGTSGSGNEQFF.

V and J are TRBV6-5 and TRBJ1-1; maybe TRBD1 (5 bases). This CDR3 region has 13 residues. Germline CDR1 is MNHEY and CDR2 is SVGAGI. CDR3 DNA: TGTGCGGGGGGTCGGCGGGCGGTCACTGAAGCTTTCTTT. Translated, it gives CAGGRRAVTEAFF.

The genes are TRBV6-1 and TRBJ1-2; D remains unclear. Germline V gene sequence: CDR1 MNHNS, CDR2 SASEGT. CDR3 length equals 14 residues. V lost 0 bases, J lost 5 bases, and 10 bases lay in between. CDR3 residues: CASSEAAVGYGYTF. As DNA, the CDR3 is TGTGCCAGCAGTGAAGCAGCGGTGGGGTATGGCTACACCTTC.

This clone was detected only a few times. This chain uses TRBV12-3 or TRBV12-4 with TRBJ1-3; tentatively, D is TRBD1 (5 bases). The CDR3 contains 13 residues. Trimming took 8 bases from V and 3 from J, leaving 11 bases between them. CDR3 in DNA: TGTGCCAGCGGGGGGACCGATGGAAACACCATATATTTT. It encodes CASGGTDGNTIYF.

This rearrangement joins TRBV6-5 to TRBJ1-5; tentatively, D is TRBD1 (6 bases). The CDR3 is made up of 15 amino acids. The V gene's germline CDR1 is MNHEY and CDR2 SVGAGI. The germline V and J ends were trimmed by 6 bases and 0 bases, with 12 bases remaining between them. CDR3 sequence: CASRVTGYSNQPQHF. In nucleotides, the CDR3 is TGTGCCAGCAGGGTCACAGGGTATAGCAATCAGCCCCAGCATTTT.

This sequence joins TRBV30 and TRBJ1-1, with TRBD1 identical over 8 bases. This CDR3 contains 15 residues. V dropped 2 bases and J dropped 10; count of bases not matched to a gene: 15. CDR1 is GTSNPN, CDR2 SVGIG, per germline (reference sequence). The DNA for the CDR3 is TGTGCCTGGAGTCCGTCGGACAGGGTATCACCCAGAGCTTTCTTT. Translated, it gives CAWSPSDRVSPRAFF.

This sequence joins TRBV28 and TRBJ2-1; 9 nucleotides align to TRBD2. The junction had 3 bases not matched to a gene; V was cut back by 5 bases and J by 4 bases. This CDR3 spans 14 amino acids. Per germline, CDR1 MDHEN and CDR2 SYDVKM. CDR3 sequence (DNA): TGTGCCAGCAGTCTTACTAGCGGGTACAATGAGCAGTTCTTC. This sequence encodes CASSLTSGYNEQFF.

This clone was seen only a few times. This rearrangement joins TRBV5-1 to TRBJ1-3; TRBD1 is a possible D gene (6 bases). Per germline, CDR1 SGHRS and CDR2 YFSETQ. Trimming removed 0 bases at V and 0 bases at J, with 10 bases between. The CDR3 is 16 residues long. CDR3 in DNA: TGCGCCAGCAGCTTGGCCACAGGGCCCTCTGGAAACACCATATATTTT. Its protein is CASSLATGPSGNTIYF. Looking up the rest from reference TRBV5-1 and TRBJ1-3 gives the full variable domain: KAGVTQTPRYLIKTRGQQVTLSCSPISGHRSVSWYQQTPGQGLQFLFEYFSETQRNKGNFPGRFSGRQFSNSRSEMNVSTLELGDSALYLCASSLATGPSGNTIYFGEGSWLTVV.

This clone came up a few times. The chain carries TRBV2 and TRBJ1-1; possibly TRBD1 for D (6 bases). The CDR3 length is 14 residues. From germline, CDR1 is SNHLY and CDR2 FYNNEI. V was clipped by 6 bases and J by 1 base, with 12 bases between them. The CDR3 bases are TGTGCCAGCAGCGGAGTGACAGGGAACACTGAAGCTTTCTTT. Translated: CASSGVTGNTEAFF.

This chain joins TRBV11-2 and TRBJ2-2, with 8 bases fitting TRBD1. With V trimmed by 2 bases and J by 1 base, 6 bases remained unmatched. Looked up from germline, CDR1 is SGHAT and CDR2 is FQNNGV. The CDR3 contains 17 residues. CDR3 sequence reads: CASSLKRDRMNTGELFF. The CDR3 nucleotides read TGTGCCAGCAGCTTAAAAAGGGACAGGATGAACACCGGGGAGCTGTTTTTT.

This sequence joins TRBV10-3 and TRBJ1-2; 7 bases line up with TRBD1. V dropped 4 bases and J dropped 4; count of bases not matched to a gene: 12. The CDR3 spans 16 residues. The germline CDR1 and CDR2 sequences are ENHRY and SYGVKD. CDR3 region: CAISGGERQGSYGYTF. CDR3 in DNA: TGTGCCATCAGTGGAGGGGAGAGACAGGGATCCTATGGCTACACCTTC.

This clone was seen a few times. The chain is built from TRBV18 and TRBJ1-2; no definite D call. V was trimmed by 4 bases and J by 8 bases, leaving 26 bases between them. This CDR3 spans 17 amino acids. CDR1 KGHSH and CDR2 LQKENI come from the germline V gene. The CDR3 DNA reads as TGTGCCAGCTCACTTGAGCATCGGCTGCTGAGTTTGGGCGGCTACACCTTC. Encoded protein: CASSLEHRLLSLGGYTF.

This clone was observed once. This chain connects TRBV5-5 to TRBJ1-2; 7 bases fit TRBD1. V lost 6 bases to trimming and J lost 7 bases; unmatched junction nucleotides: 9. Germline V lookup: CDR1 SGHKS, CDR2 YYEKEE (reference sequence). This CDR3 is 13 amino acids long. The CDR3 nucleotides are TGTGCCAGCAACCCGACAGGGTATCTTGGCTACACCTTC. Its protein product is CASNPTGYLGYTF.

The genes are TRBV27 and TRBJ1-2; D gene uncertain. Germline V lookup: CDR1 MNHEY, CDR2 SMNVEV (reference sequence). The CDR3 consists of 13 residues. V dropped 3 bases and J dropped 3 bases, with 8 bases sitting between them. CDR3 region: CASSLRRDYGYTF. CDR3 DNA: TGTGCCAGCAGTTTGAGGAGAGACTATGGCTACACCTTC.

The gene calls are TRBV5-6 and TRBJ2-7, with D uncertain. Trimming shortened V by 0 bases and J by 3 bases, and 10 bases separated the two germline ends. CDR3 length: 14 amino acids. Germline CDR1 is SGHDT and CDR2 is YYEEEE. CDR3 sequence (DNA): TGTGCCAGCAGCTTGGGTCGTGGGCACTACGAGCAGTACTTC. Translation gives CASSLGRGHYEQYF.

This chain joins TRBV4-1 and TRBJ1-1; tentative D call: TRBD1 (5 bases). Per the germline V gene, CDR1 is MGHRA and CDR2 is YSYEKL. V lost 5 bases and J 0 bases, leaving 13 bases between the germline ends. The length of the CDR3 is 15 residues. The CDR3, as DNA: TGCGCCAGCAGCATGCGTGGGGGGTTGAACACTGAAGCTTTCTTT. This encodes CASSMRGGLNTEAFF.

This chain joins TRBV5-1 and TRBJ1-5; perhaps TRBD1 as D (6 bases). The CDR3 has 15 amino acids. The germline V gene has CDR1 SGHRS and CDR2 YFSETQ. The V and J ends lost 4 bases and 4 bases respectively, with 15 bases between them. CDR3 sequence (DNA): TGCGCCAGCAGCCCCGCAGGGGCCCCAAATCAGCCCCAGCATTTT. Its translation is CASSPAGAPNQPQHF. The whole variable domain, filled in from reference TRBV5-1 and TRBJ1-5, reads KAGVTQTPRYLIKTRGQQVTLSCSPISGHRSVSWYQQTPGQGLQFLFEYFSETQRNKGNFPGRFSGRQFSNSRSEMNVSTLELGDSALYLCASSPAGAPNQPQHFGDGTRLSIL.

This sequence joins TRBV24-1 and TRBJ2-6; 16 bases agree with TRBD2. Germline V lookup: CDR1 KGHDR, CDR2 SFDVKD. The CDR3 sequence is 20 residues long. Trimming at V came to 4 bases and at J to 4 bases, leaving 9 bases not matched to a gene. The CDR3 protein is CATSESPGLAGGPGANVLTF. In DNA, the CDR3 is TGTGCCACCAGTGAATCCCCGGGACTAGCGGGAGGGCCCGGGGCCAACGTCCTGACTTTC.

The gene calls are TRBV5-1 and TRBJ2-5; D unclear. The germline CDR1 and CDR2 sequences are SGHRS and YFSETQ. This CDR3 comprises 11 residues. The V end lost 6 bases, the J end lost 2 bases, and 5 bases lay between the germline ends. The CDR3 spells CASTKQETQYF. The CDR3 coding sequence is TGCGCCAGCACCAAACAAGAGACCCAGTACTTC.

In its sample, this clone was seen a few times. J is TRBJ2-7 and V is TRBV2; D unresolved. Between the trimmed V and J ends, which lost 3 bases and 4 bases, there was a span of 4 bases. CDR3 length: 11 amino acids. The V gene's germline CDR1 is SNHLY and CDR2 FYNNEI. The CDR3 is CASSDRYEQYF. As DNA, the CDR3 is TGTGCCAGCAGTGACAGATACGAGCAGTACTTC. Together with reference TRBV2 and TRBJ2-7, the CDR3 gives the full variable domain: EPEVTQTPSHQVTQMGQEVILRCVPISNHLYFYWYRQILGQKVEFLVSFYNNEISEKSEIFDDQFSVERPDGSNFTLKIRSTKLEDSAMYFCASSDRYEQYFGPGTRLTVT.

The chain links TRBV10-2 to TRBJ1-4; 7 nucleotides line up with TRBD1. The junction had 7 bases not matched to a gene; V was cut back by 3 bases and J by 6 bases. This CDR3 is built from 15 residues. The germline CDR1 and CDR2 sequences are WSHSY and SAAADI. The CDR3 DNA reads TGCGCCAGCAGTGATCCTACAGGGGTGGATGAAAAACTGTTTTTT. Protein: CASSDPTGVDEKLFF.

The chain is built from TRBV10-2 and TRBJ2-3, with 11 bases matching TRBD2. The CDR3 totals 15 residues. The germline CDR1 and CDR2 sequences are WSHSY and SAAADI. V lost 10 bases and J lost 3; bases outside the gene matches: 9. CDR3 sequence (DNA): TGCGCCACGAATAGCGGGAGGGCGTTAACAGATACGCAGTATTTT. The encoded protein is CATNSGRALTDTQYF.